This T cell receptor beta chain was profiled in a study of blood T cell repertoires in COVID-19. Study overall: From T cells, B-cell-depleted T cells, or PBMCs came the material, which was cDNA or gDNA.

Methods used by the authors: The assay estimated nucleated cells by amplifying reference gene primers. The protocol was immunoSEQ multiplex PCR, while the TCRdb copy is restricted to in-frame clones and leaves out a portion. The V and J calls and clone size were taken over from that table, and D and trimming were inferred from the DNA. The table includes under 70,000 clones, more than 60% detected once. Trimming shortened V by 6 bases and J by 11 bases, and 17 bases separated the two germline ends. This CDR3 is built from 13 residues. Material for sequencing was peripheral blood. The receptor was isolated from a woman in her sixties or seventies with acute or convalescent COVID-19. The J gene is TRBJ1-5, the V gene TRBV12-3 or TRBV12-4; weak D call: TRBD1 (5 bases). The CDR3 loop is CASSPGTLGTQHF. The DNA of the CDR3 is TGTGCCAGCAGCCCCGGGACTCTCGGAACCCAGCATTTT.